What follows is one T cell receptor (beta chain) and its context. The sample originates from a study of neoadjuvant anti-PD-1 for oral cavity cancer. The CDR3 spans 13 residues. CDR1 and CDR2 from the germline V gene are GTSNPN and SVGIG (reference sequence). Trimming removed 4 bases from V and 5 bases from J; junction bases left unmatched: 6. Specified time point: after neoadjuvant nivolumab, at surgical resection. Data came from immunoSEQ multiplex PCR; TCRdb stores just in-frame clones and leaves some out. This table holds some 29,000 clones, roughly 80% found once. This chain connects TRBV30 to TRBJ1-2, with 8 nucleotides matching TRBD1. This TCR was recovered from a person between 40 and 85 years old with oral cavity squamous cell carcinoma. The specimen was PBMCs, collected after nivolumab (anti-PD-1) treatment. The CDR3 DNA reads TGTGCCTGGAACGGGGACAGGACTTATGGCTACACCTTC. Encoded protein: CAWNGDRTYGYTF.